Following are 24 T cell receptor beta chains from one sample sequenced in a study of T cells in Graves' hyperthyroidism and ophthalmopathy (dated by TCRdb to between 2018 and 2021). Library generation was performed with multiplex PCR. Sequencing was carried out with an Illumina HiSeq 2000. The TCR beta CDR3 regions were amplified from the RNA transcripts. The first round of RT-PCR for the TCR CDR3 was performed with the HTBI primer set and the Qiagen OneStep RT-PCR kit. In-frame beta chains were kept once TCRdb had trimmed the public reads at Q25 with fastp and called clones with MiXCR. When rows share a CDR3 protein, they turn into one entry using the most common DNA and genes. The sample table records a few hundred thousand distinct CDR3 sequences; around 46% of these occur just once. More than 7.5% of the sample belongs to the ten largest clones. Sample: peripheral blood or thyroid tissue (not recorded which). These TCRs come from a young woman with Graves' hyperthyroidism.

The sample holds many counts of this clonotype. The chain carries TRBV5-6 and TRBJ1-5; D is perhaps TRBD1 (5 bases). V lost 0 bases to trimming and J lost 6 bases, with 13 bases between them. CDR3 length: 15 residues. Per germline, CDR1 SGHDT and CDR2 YYEEEE. The CDR3 sequence: CASSLDGAGGQPQHF. CDR3 bases: TGTGCCAGCAGCTTGGATGGGGCCGGGGGTCAGCCCCAGCATTTT.

This clonotype was seen only once. This chain joins TRBV29-1 and TRBJ1-1, with D possibly being TRBD1 (5 bases). The CDR3 totals 14 residues. The germline CDR1 and CDR2 sequences are SQVTM and ANQGSEA. V was clipped by 6 bases and J by 4 bases, with 18 bases between them. This CDR3 is CSVSRGTSPTEAFF. CDR3 coding DNA: TGCAGCGTCTCCCGAGGGACGTCCCCCACTGAAGCTTTCTTT.

This chain uses TRBV20-1 with TRBJ2-5; possible D gene TRBD2, 6 bases. The CDR3 loop spans 14 amino acids. Per the germline V gene, CDR1 is DFQATT and CDR2 is SNEGSKA (reference sequence). Trimming took off 4 bases at V and 5 bases at J, with 17 bases between the two ends. For the CDR3, the DNA is TGCAGTGCTACGAGCCCTAGTGGGAGGGAGACCCAGTACTTC. As protein: CSATSPSGRETQYF.

This clonotype was counted ten times or more. This sequence joins TRBV20-1 and TRBJ1-5; 7 bases map to TRBD1. With 1 base clipped from V and 5 bases from J, the junction kept 5 bases outside the gene matches. Germline CDR1 reads DFQATT; CDR2 reads SNEGSKA (reference sequence). This CDR3 has 14 amino acids. The CDR3 DNA reads as TGCAGTGCTAGAGGACAGGGCCGCCATCAGCCCCAGCATTTT. This translates into CSARGQGRHQPQHF.

There are many counts of this clonotype. This sequence joins TRBV2 and TRBJ1-1; 7 bases are a match to TRBD1. The V segment lost 1 base and the J segment 0 bases; nucleotides outside the gene matches: 5. The germline V gene encodes CDR1 SNHLY and CDR2 FYNNEI. The CDR3 sequence is 16 residues long. In DNA form, the CDR3 reads TGTGCCAGCAGTGAAGGGGACAGAACTATGAACACTGAAGCTTTCTTT. The encoded protein is CASSEGDRTMNTEAFF.

This chain connects TRBV2 to TRBJ1-1, with 11 nucleotides matching TRBD1. With V trimmed by 4 bases and J by 4 bases, 2 bases remained unmatched. CDR1 SNHLY and CDR2 FYNNEI come from the germline V gene. The CDR3 spans 14 residues. The DNA for the CDR3 is TGTGCCAGCAGTGGGACAGGGGGCAGCACTGAAGCTTTCTTT. Its translation is CASSGTGGSTEAFF.

This clonotype was found a few times. The CDR3 does not end in the conserved phenylalanine or tryptophan, so this is likely a read error. The limits of the CDR3 on the DNA are not certain, so only TCRdb's listed CDR3 is given. The chain recombines TRBV24-1 with TRBJ2-6. Counting both end residues, the CDR3 totals 8 amino acids. Germline V gives CDR1 KGHDR, CDR2 SFDVKD. CDR3 sequence reads: CATSDPTS.

This clonotype was observed at least ten times. V gene TRBV7-9 combines with J gene TRBJ2-5, with a possible D match to TRBD2 (6 bases). Trimming removed 6 bases from V and 1 base from J, with 15 bases in between. The CDR3 contains 15 residues. CDR1 SEHNR and CDR2 FQNEAQ come from the germline V gene (reference sequence). The CDR3 bases are TGTGCCAGCAGTTTTACCGGACTATTCCAAGAGACCCAGTACTTC. The encoded protein is CASSFTGLFQETQYF.

This clonotype was counted ten times or more. J is TRBJ1-2 and V is TRBV12-3 or TRBV12-4; D is unresolved. Trimming cost V 5 bases and J 2 bases, with 12 bases left between them. This CDR3 has 14 residues. The CDR3 region has the DNA TGTGCCAGCAGTCCCTTATGGGGAAACTATGGCTACACCTTC. Protein product: CASSPLWGNYGYTF.

The chain couples TRBV7-9 to TRBJ1-5; tentative D call: TRBD1 (6 bases). CDR1 and CDR2 from the germline V gene are SEHNR and FQNEAQ (reference sequence). V was clipped by 2 bases and J by 6 bases, with 17 bases between them. This CDR3 is built from 16 residues. The CDR3 region is CASSLQPGGLGQPQHF. CDR3 DNA: TGTGCCAGCAGCTTACAACCGGGGGGGCTTGGTCAGCCCCAGCATTTT. The full variable domain, in which reference TRBV7-9 and TRBJ1-5 provide the parts outside the CDR3, is DTGVSQNPRHKITKRGQNVTFRCDPISEHNRLYWYRQTLGQGPEFLTYFQNEAQLEKSRLLSDRFSAERPKGSFSTLEIQRTEQGDSAMYLCASSLQPGGLGQPQHFGDGTRLSIL.

This clonotype was counted a few times. This chain joins TRBV24-1 and TRBJ2-3; 8 nucleotides agree with TRBD1. The CDR3 spans 13 residues. After removal of 3 bases from V and 5 bases from J, the junction contained 0 bases not matched to a gene. From germline, CDR1 is KGHDR and CDR2 SFDVKD. The DNA for the CDR3 is TGTGCCACCAGTGATGACAGGGGAGATACGCAGTATTTT. It specifies CATSDDRGDTQYF.

A note on this clonotype: Compared with germline, one end of the junction differs, possibly owing to a read error. The genes are TRBV29-1 and TRBJ2-7; maybe TRBD1 (5 bases). CDR1 SQVTM and CDR2 ANQGSEA come from the germline V gene. The CDR3 contains 11 residues. Here the CDR3 reads CSFDSSYEQYF. In DNA, the CDR3 is TGCAGCTTTGACAGTTCCTACGAGCAGTACTTC.

V gene TRBV10-3 combines with J gene TRBJ1-1; D gene uncertain. Deletions cut 0 bases from V and 2 bases from J, with 16 bases between. Looked up from germline, CDR1 is ENHRY and CDR2 is SYGVKD. This CDR3 has 17 residues. CDR3 nucleotides: TGTGCCATCAGTGAGTCGATCAGGCGATCGGGAAACACTGAAGCTTTCTTT. Residues: CAISESIRRSGNTEAFF.

This chain uses TRBV30 with TRBJ1-2; D is uncertain. This CDR3 has 15 amino acids. V was clipped by 2 bases and J by 4 bases, with 17 bases between them. Germline V lookup: CDR1 GTSNPN, CDR2 SVGIG (reference sequence). Here the CDR3 DNA reads TGTGCCTGGAGTACGAACAGCGGAGCGGGCTATGGCTACACCTTC. This gives the protein CAWSTNSGAGYGYTF.

There are many counts of this clonotype. The chain uses TRBV6-5 and TRBJ2-7; 8 bases fit TRBD1. With 2 bases clipped from V and 3 bases from J, the junction kept 6 bases outside the gene matches. CDR3 length: 15 amino acids. Germline V CDR1 and CDR2: MNHEY, SVGAGI. This CDR3 reads CASSYLDRVDYEQYF. The CDR3 DNA reads as TGTGCCAGCAGTTACCTGGACAGGGTAGACTACGAGCAGTACTTC.

This clonotype was found once. This chain joins TRBV20-1 and TRBJ2-5; D possibly corresponds to TRBD2 (5 bases). Germline lookup yields CDR1 DFQATT and CDR2 SNEGSKA (reference sequence). This CDR3 contains 12 residues. V was shortened by 0 bases and J by 9 bases, with 11 bases between the two germline ends. CDR3 nucleotides: TGCAGTGCTAGAGATCTAGGCGGGCCCCAGTACTTC. Translation gives CSARDLGGPQYF.

This clonotype appeared once. The CDR3 does not end in the conserved phenylalanine or tryptophan, so this is likely a read error. The V gene is TRBV28, the J gene TRBJ1-1, with D perhaps TRBD1 (6 bases). Trimming left V 7 bases short and J 0 bases short, with 15 bases between. The CDR3 runs to 15 residues. Germline V CDR1 and CDR2: MDHEN, SYDVKM. The CDR3 region has the DNA TGTGCCAGCACCGAAGGGGGAAGGATGAACACTGAAGCTTTCCTT. Translated: CASTEGGRMNTEAFL.

This chain joins TRBV5-4 and TRBJ2-7, with 7 bases that match TRBD1. The DNA end is more similar to TRBJ2-1, so the J call may be wrong. This CDR3 comprises 15 residues. The germline V gene has CDR1 SGHNT and CDR2 YYREEE (reference sequence). CDR3 amino acids: CASSITGEMRGEQFF. The CDR3 nucleotides are TGTGCCAGCAGCATCACAGGGGAGATGCGCGGAGAGCAGTTCTTC.

The chain recombines TRBV24-1 with TRBJ2-3; no clear D. This CDR3 is 16 amino acids long. Germline V gene sequence: CDR1 KGHDR, CDR2 SFDVKD. Trimming took off 4 bases at V and 0 bases at J, with 13 bases between the two ends. The CDR3 DNA reads TGTGCCACCAGTGACCCGGACGGAGCTAGCACAGATACGCAGTATTTT. This translates into CATSDPDGASTDTQYF.

In this sample, this clonotype turned up many times. V usage is TRBV11-2 and J usage is TRBJ2-5, with D unclear. V lost 6 bases and J lost 4, with 15 bases in between. Germline V lookup: CDR1 SGHAT, CDR2 FQNNGV. The CDR3 has 14 residues. The CDR3 bases are TGTGCCAGCAGACCGACTGAACCTGGAGAGACCCAGTACTTC. Residues: CASRPTEPGETQYF.

The V and J genes are TRBV14 and TRBJ2-7, with 15 positions matching TRBD2. With the DNA end fitting TRBJ2-1 better, the J assignment may be wrong. Germline CDR1 reads SGHDN; CDR2 reads FVKESK. The CDR3 totals 14 residues. Written as DNA, the CDR3 is TGTGCCAGCAGCGACGGACTAGCGGGAGGGCGGCAGTTCTTC. Protein: CASSDGLAGGRQFF.

On this clonotype: A much larger clone differs from this one at a single base, so this may be a read error. This sequence joins TRBV27 and TRBJ2-6; D assignment may be TRBD1 or TRBD2 (5 bases each). The CDR3 has 13 amino acids. Germline values: CDR1 MNHEY, CDR2 SMNVEV (reference sequence). The CDR3 is CASMGTGANVPTF. The CDR3 DNA follows: TGTGCCAGCATGGGTACCGGGGCCAACGTCCCGACTTTC.

This clonotype occurred once. A junction end diverges from the germline sequence, so it may reflect a read error. This rearrangement joins TRBV2 to TRBJ2-5; D unclear. The CDR3 contains 8 residues. Germline lookup yields CDR1 SNHLY and CDR2 FYNNEI. The chain's CDR3 is CASSNRDF. The CDR3 DNA sequence: TGTGCCAGCAGTAACCGGGACTTC.

The chain has TRBV20-1 and TRBJ1-5, with TRBD1 as a possible D gene (6 bases). The CDR3 is 16 amino acids. The V end was cut by 0 bases, the J end by 3 bases, with 15 bases between. CDR1 and CDR2 (germline): DFQATT, SNEGSKA (reference sequence). CDR3 bases: TGCAGTGCTAGAGAACTTAGCGGGGGGGCCAATCAGCCCCAGCATTTT. This codes for CSARELSGGANQPQHF.